The clone carrying this TCR beta chain is categorized as medium-sized (0.01 to 0.1%). Patients were all untreated before their thyroid surgery. Trimming stripped 4 bases from V and 12 bases from J, with 13 bases between. Per germline, CDR1 MNHEY and CDR2 SMNVEV (reference sequence). The CDR3 is made up of 13 amino acids. TCRdb used MiXCR to call clones anew from the PCR reads. The sample records tens of thousands of clones, about 4.3% being singletons. The sample comes from a study of metastatic and nonmetastatic thyroid tumors. The sequenced sample was blood. V is TRBV27 and J is TRBJ1-6; no clear D. The TCR sequence derives from a female donor with papillary thyroid cancer or a benign thyroid nodule (not recorded which). Some clones in this sample may be carry-over from other donors' samples. CDR3 DNA sequence: TGTGCCAGCAGTTCGTCCTCTGATATACCCCTCCACTTT. Amino acids: CASSSSSDIPLHF.